The source of this T cell receptor beta chain is a study of blood T cells in healthy people across ages. Study observations and caveats: Across the age range, TCR beta diversity per million T cells fell in a roughly linear way. Donor CMV status, an unknown factor, possibly confounded changes in expanded clonotypes. Aged donors had fewer naive CD4+ cells and lower diversity than long-lived donors.

Turning to this clonotype: Its antigen is currently unknown.

The CDR3 covers 14 residues. Germline V gene sequence: CDR1 WSHSY, CDR2 SAAADI. Trimming took off 4 bases at V and 0 bases at J, with 9 bases between the two ends. Per-sample yields of isolated PBMCs were at least 6 million. Combining a sample-barcoded 5' primer with a J-beta primer mix, a second PCR ran for about 7 to 12 cycles. TCRdb called the 5' RACE reads again in MiXCR, with one record for every CDR3 protein. The table has about 1.4 million distinct CDR3 sequences, 45% to 70% seen once. The clonotype originates from a young man in good health. The sample comprised blood. The gene calls are TRBV10-2 and TRBJ2-5; no clear D gene. CDR3 bases: TGCGCCAGCAGTGCCGGGCTGTACCAAGAGACCCAGTACTTC. Protein sequence: CASSAGLYQETQYF.